The 27 T cell receptor beta chains listed next were all sequenced from one sample in a study of blood T cell repertoires in COVID-19. Clones were sequenced by immunoSEQ multiplex PCR, and TCRdb holds only the in-frame ones, with some missing. The data show about 87,000 clones, around 81% seen once. The material sequenced was peripheral blood. Receptors were obtained from a woman between 70 and 85 years old with acute or convalescent COVID-19.

The V and J genes are TRBV30 and TRBJ1-2; 8 positions match TRBD1. The CDR3 loop spans 13 amino acids. From germline, CDR1 is GTSNPN and CDR2 SVGIG (reference sequence). The V gene end was trimmed by 3 bases and the J gene end by 5 bases; junction bases not matched to a gene: 5. DNA for the CDR3: TGTGCCTGGAGCCGGGACAGGCCGTATGGCTACACCTTC. It yields the protein CAWSRDRPYGYTF.

In its sample, this clone was seen a few times. The gene calls are TRBV24-1 and TRBJ1-2, with 9 bases lining up with TRBD1. The CDR3 is 15 residues long. The germline CDR1 and CDR2 sequences are KGHDR and SFDVKD. V trimming: 3 bases; J trimming: 6 bases; junction bases outside the gene matches: 7. The CDR3 DNA follows: TGTGCCACCAGTGATCCCGGGACAGGGTCCCATGGCTACACCTTC. Residues: CATSDPGTGSHGYTF.

The genes are TRBV10-3 and TRBJ2-1, with 11 bases identical to TRBD2. The V gene end was trimmed by 6 bases and the J gene end by 4 bases; junction bases not matched to a gene: 2. The germline gives CDR1 ENHRY, CDR2 SYGVKD. The length of the CDR3 is 14 residues. In DNA form, the CDR3 reads TGTGCCATCAGGGGGACTAGCGGTTACAATGAGCAGTTCTTC. It codes for CAIRGTSGYNEQFF.

The chain combines TRBV7-2 with TRBJ2-7; 10 nucleotides align to TRBD2. Trimming took 5 bases from V and 0 from J; bases not matched to a gene: 4. The CDR3 has 15 amino acids. Germline-derived CDR1 and CDR2 are SGHTA and FQGNSA. CDR3 residues: CASSRSGGPSYEQYF. In DNA form, the CDR3 reads TGTGCCAGCAGCCGTAGCGGGGGGCCCTCCTACGAGCAGTACTTC.

This clone was found once. The chain couples TRBV5-1 to TRBJ2-3, with D possibly matching TRBD2 (5 bases). The CDR3 has 15 amino acids. CDR1 and CDR2 from the germline V gene are SGHRS and YFSETQ. Trimming removed 0 bases from V and 0 bases from J, with 8 bases in between. CDR3 sequence: CASSLGAASTDTQYF. CDR3 DNA: TGCGCCAGCAGCTTGGGAGCGGCTAGCACAGATACGCAGTATTTT.

The chain carries TRBV18 and TRBJ2-7, with 7 bases matching TRBD1. J gave up 5 bases and V 0 bases, and 4 bases lay outside the gene matches. Germline V gene sequence: CDR1 KGHSH, CDR2 LQKENI. The CDR3 is 14 amino acids. The DNA for the CDR3 is TGTGCCAGCTCACCACCGAACAGGGGAAACGAGCAGTACTTC. Translating gives CASSPPNRGNEQYF. The entire variable domain, with the rest obtained from reference TRBV18 and TRBJ2-7, is as follows: NAGVMQNPRHLVRRRGQEARLRCSPMKGHSHVYWYRQLPEEGLKFMVYLQKENIIDESGMPKERFSAEFPKEGPSILRIQQVVRGDSAAYFCASSPPNRGNEQYFGPGTRLTVT.

V is TRBV9 and J is TRBJ2-7, with 14 nucleotides matching TRBD2. The CDR3 is made up of 16 amino acids. J lost 4 bases, V lost 5 bases, and 8 bases had no gene match. Germline V gene lookup returns CDR1 SGDLS and CDR2 YYNGEE. CDR3: CASSAGTSGGAYEQYF. The CDR3 nucleotides read TGTGCCAGCAGTGCCGGGACTAGCGGGGGAGCATACGAGCAGTACTTC.

The rearrangement joins TRBV5-6 to TRBJ2-5; 9 bases fit TRBD2. With 1 base clipped from V and 4 bases from J, the junction kept 8 bases outside the gene matches. Germline loops: CDR1 SGHDT, CDR2 YYEEEE. This CDR3 region has 16 residues. DNA for the CDR3: TGTGCCAGCAGCTTGTGGGCTAGCGGGGAGGCAGAGACCCAGTACTTC. This translates into CASSLWASGEAETQYF.

This sequence joins TRBV2 and TRBJ1-1, with D maybe TRBD1 (5 bases). CDR1 and CDR2 from the germline V gene are SNHLY and FYNNEI. The CDR3 length is 11 residues. Trimming removed 6 bases at V and 8 bases at J, with 10 bases between. The CDR3 reads CASRVRAEAFF. The CDR3 bases are TGTGCCAGCAGAGTCAGGGCAGAAGCTTTCTTT.

The chain employs TRBV28 and TRBJ1-5; perhaps TRBD1 as D (6 bases). The germline V gene has CDR1 MDHEN and CDR2 SYDVKM. This CDR3 is 13 amino acids long. V was pared by 6 bases and J by 4 bases, with 10 bases between. The CDR3 region is CASRVDSNQPQHF. In DNA form, the CDR3 reads TGTGCCAGCAGGGTGGACAGTAATCAGCCCCAGCATTTT.

In its sample, this clone was seen once. The J gene is TRBJ2-1, the V gene TRBV2; 7 bases align to TRBD2. This CDR3 region has 14 residues. Looked up from germline, CDR1 is SNHLY and CDR2 is FYNNEI. V lost 7 bases, J lost 7 bases, and 10 bases stayed unmatched. CDR3: CASISQRGWNEQFF. The CDR3 bases are TGTGCCAGCATCAGCCAGCGGGGTTGGAATGAGCAGTTCTTC. The full variable domain, with the rest looked up from reference TRBV2 and TRBJ2-1, is EPEVTQTPSHQVTQMGQEVILRCVPISNHLYFYWYRQILGQKVEFLVSFYNNEISEKSEIFDDQFSVERPDGSNFTLKIRSTKLEDSAMYFCASISQRGWNEQFFGPGTRLTVL.

The chain couples TRBV3-1 (or the pseudogene TRBV3-2) to TRBJ2-5, with D unresolved. CDR3 size: 15 residues. Germline CDR1 LGHDT, CDR2 YNNKEL (reference sequence). The V and J ends lost 0 bases and 5 bases respectively, with 13 bases between them. CDR3 in DNA: TGTGCCAGCAGCCAAGATAGTTCCGGGTGGGAGACCCAGTACTTC. It translates to CASSQDSSGWETQYF.

This chain uses TRBV2 with TRBJ1-1, with D perhaps TRBD1 (6 bases). The germline CDR1 and CDR2 sequences are SNHLY and FYNNEI. Trimming pared 6 bases from V and 4 bases from J, leaving 15 bases between. CDR3 length: 14 amino acids. Written as DNA, the CDR3 is TGTGCCAGCAGGCGAACCCAGGGGTCCACTGAAGCTTTCTTT. This sequence encodes CASRRTQGSTEAFF.

This clone was counted at least ten times. The J gene is TRBJ1-1, the V gene TRBV5-4, with 12 nucleotides matching TRBD1. The J segment lost 7 bases and the V segment lost 2 bases, leaving 3 bases of the junction unmatched. The CDR3 is 14 amino acids. CDR1 and CDR2 from the germline V gene are SGHNT and YYREEE (reference sequence). CDR3 sequence: CASSLGTGGDEAFF. The CDR3, as DNA: TGTGCCAGCAGCTTAGGGACAGGGGGCGATGAAGCTTTCTTT.

The DNA of the CDR3 is TGTGCCAGCAGCTTCCGGACACGTCCACCCCTCCACTTT. It specifies CASSFRTRPPLHF. The chain uses TRBV21-1 and TRBJ1-6; the D call TRBD1 from the table was never checked on the DNA. TRBV21-1 is given as a pseudogene. The CDR3 runs to 13 residues.

The chain links TRBV5-6 to TRBJ1-1, with D uncertain. The CDR3 contains 13 residues. V lost 2 bases to trimming and J lost 1 base, with 6 bases between them. Germline CDR1 reads SGHDT; CDR2 reads YYEEEE. The CDR3 sequence is CASSFGRNTEAFF. Written as DNA, the CDR3 is TGTGCCAGCAGCTTTGGCAGGAACACTGAAGCTTTCTTT.

This chain joins TRBV7-2 and TRBJ2-5; D unclear. The germline V gene encodes CDR1 SGHTA and CDR2 FQGNSA. V lost 2 bases, J lost 5 bases, and 9 bases lay in between. There are 13 residues in the CDR3. CDR3 in DNA: TGTGCCAGCAGCTTAAATATAGATGAGACCCAGTACTTC. Protein: CASSLNIDETQYF.

The V gene is TRBV16, the J gene TRBJ1-2; the D gene is possibly TRBD1 (5 bases). In germline, CDR1 is KGHSY, CDR2 FQNENV. The CDR3 runs to 15 residues. Trimming removed 4 bases from V and 4 bases from J, with 16 bases in between. The CDR3 nucleotides read TGTGCCAGCAGCCCGGAACAGGATTTACTCTATGGCTACACCTTC. It translates to CASSPEQDLLYGYTF.

The chain employs TRBV12-3 or TRBV12-4 and TRBJ1-2, with 7 bases aligning to TRBD1. After removal of 6 bases from V and 7 bases from J, the junction contained 8 bases not matched to a gene. The CDR3 length is 13 residues. CDR3 loop: CASSLQGLSGYTF. In nucleotides, the CDR3 is TGTGCCAGCAGCCTACAGGGGTTGTCTGGCTACACCTTC.

This chain joins TRBV27 and TRBJ1-2; 9 bases are a match to TRBD1. The CDR3 runs 15 residues. Trimming took 5 bases from V and 0 from J; bases not matched to a gene: 4. Germline V CDR1 and CDR2: MNHEY, SMNVEV (reference sequence). The CDR3 protein is CASSRTGDSNYGYTF. The CDR3 coding sequence is TGTGCCAGCAGTCGGACAGGGGACTCTAACTATGGCTACACCTTC.

The chain couples TRBV3-1 (or the pseudogene TRBV3-2) to TRBJ2-6, with no clear D. CDR1 is LGHDT and CDR2 is YNNKEL in the germline V gene (reference sequence). This CDR3 has 14 amino acids. Trimming removed 2 bases from V and 1 base from J, with 3 bases in between. The CDR3 sequence: CASSQPSGANVLTF. In DNA form, the CDR3 reads TGTGCCAGCAGCCAACCTTCTGGGGCCAACGTCCTGACTTTC.

CDR3 protein: CASSLQQDKQFF. The DNA for the CDR3 is TGTGCCAGCAGCTTACAACAGGACAAGCAGTTCTTC. The chain combines TRBV7-3 with TRBJ2-1, with TRBD1 as a possible D gene (5 bases). The CDR3 consists of 12 residues. Germline CDR1 SGHTA, CDR2 FQGTGA. Trimming shortened V by 2 bases and J by 11 bases, and 10 bases separated the two germline ends.

The chain joins TRBV30 to TRBJ1-4; 9 positions match TRBD1. Unmatched junction bases numbered 4, after V lost 0 bases and J lost 5 bases. The CDR3 extends over 15 amino acids. Germline CDR1 is GTSNPN and CDR2 is SVGIG (reference sequence). CDR3 protein: CAWSVDGTGNEKLFF. The CDR3 DNA reads as TGTGCCTGGAGTGTAGACGGGACAGGGAATGAAAAACTGTTTTTT.

The chain is built from TRBV6-1 and TRBJ1-2; no definite D call. V lost 0 bases and J lost 6, with 14 bases in between. Germline lookup yields CDR1 MNHNS and CDR2 SASEGT. The CDR3 runs to 15 residues. CDR3 DNA: TGTGCCAGCAGTGAAGCCCCGGGTGTAGGTGATGGCTACACCTTC. Amino acid sequence: CASSEAPGVGDGYTF.

This chain connects TRBV10-3 to TRBJ1-1; 12 bases align to TRBD1. The CDR3 spans 16 residues. The J segment lost 4 bases and the V segment lost 4 bases, leaving 7 bases of the junction unmatched. Germline CDR1 is ENHRY and CDR2 is SYGVKD. The CDR3: CAISAGTGGSGTEAFF. The CDR3 region has the DNA TGTGCCATCAGTGCAGGGACAGGGGGCAGCGGCACTGAAGCTTTCTTT.

This chain links TRBV7-8 with TRBJ1-6; D gene unclear. The CDR3 sequence is 14 residues long. Per germline, CDR1 SGHVS and CDR2 FQNEAQ. V was clipped by 5 bases and J by 11 bases, with 16 bases between them. The CDR3 protein is CASSVRSLEAPLHF. In DNA, the CDR3 is TGTGCCAGCAGCGTTAGATCACTCGAGGCACCCCTCCACTTT.

V is TRBV12-3 or TRBV12-4 and J is TRBJ1-2; TRBD1 matches at 7 bases. V gave up 6 bases and J gave up 8 bases; unmatched junction bases: 9. This CDR3 has 13 amino acids. The CDR3 sequence: CASSPDRAGGYTF. In DNA form, the CDR3 reads TGTGCCAGCAGCCCAGACAGGGCCGGGGGCTACACCTTC.